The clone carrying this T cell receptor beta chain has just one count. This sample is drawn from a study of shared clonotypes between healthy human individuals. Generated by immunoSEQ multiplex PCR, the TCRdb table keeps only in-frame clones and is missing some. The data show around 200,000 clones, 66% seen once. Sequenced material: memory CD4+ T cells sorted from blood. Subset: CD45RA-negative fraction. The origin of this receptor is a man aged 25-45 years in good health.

CDR3: CASSYRALQGREQYF. The CDR3 nucleotides read TGTGCCAGCAGCTACAGGGCCCTGCAAGGACGCGAGCAGTACTTC. The chain carries TRBV7-2 and TRBJ2-7; a possible D gene is TRBD1 (6 bases). The germline CDR1 and CDR2 sequences are SGHTA and FQGNSA. The CDR3 is 15 residues long. Deletions cut 4 bases from V and 6 bases from J, with 19 bases between.